Below, one T cell receptor (beta chain) is given with its context. CDR3 length equals 15 residues. The ends lost 3 bases at V and 5 bases at J; junction bases unmatched: 10. Germline CDR1 reads SGHRS; CDR2 reads YFSETQ. This sample is drawn from a study of CD8 T cells in Susac syndrome. Study summary: Clinically active disease was present in six of the sequenced Susac syndrome patients. Eight of these patients were in remission.

Random hexamers were used to reverse transcribe the RNA input (about 0.45 to 1 ug). Multiplex immunoSEQ PCR targeted 54 Vbeta and 13 Jbeta TCR beta segments. TCRdb analysed the immunoSEQ multiplex PCR reads with MiXCR anew, one entry per CDR3 protein. In the table there are about 80,000 distinct CDR3 sequences, nearly 95% of which are singletons. The genes are TRBV5-1 and TRBJ2-7; 8 bases align to TRBD1. The sequence derives from a human donor with Susac syndrome. Material: CD8+ T cells from PBMCs. The CDR3, as DNA: TGCGCCAGCAGCTCGAGGACAGGGTGGGTCGACGAGCAGTACTTC. Amino acid sequence: CASSSRTGWVDEQYF. The full variable domain, completed using reference TRBV5-1 and TRBJ2-7, is KAGVTQTPRYLIKTRGQQVTLSCSPISGHRSVSWYQQTPGQGLQFLFEYFSETQRNKGNFPGRFSGRQFSNSRSEMNVSTLELGDSALYLCASSSRTGWVDEQYFGPGTRLTVT.